This T cell receptor beta chain was documented in a study of cytomegalovirus exposure and HLA in healthy donors. Turning to the study itself: In a later analysis, the roughly 120 validation repertoires were reported to have used the same platform as the roughly 670 first-cohort repertoires.

The donors were members of the validation cohort, which comprised approximately 120 subjects and was separate from the first cohort of some 680 subjects. The CDR3 consists of 14 residues. Trimming cost V 5 bases and J 3 bases, with 16 bases left between them. Per germline, CDR1 GTSNPN and CDR2 SVGIG (reference sequence). The table came from immunoSEQ multiplex PCR; TCRdb's copy has only in-frame clones and leaves some out. The table lists 65,000 or so clones, 92% of them singletons, with 1% to 1.5% in the top ten. This TCR was sampled from a woman between 18 and 29 years old in good health and CMV-seronegative. Sequencing used PBMCs. The V and J genes are TRBV30 and TRBJ2-5; maybe TRBD2 (5 bases). The CDR3: CAWRHRSSKETQYF. The CDR3 nucleotides are TGTGCCTGGCGTCACCGATCTAGCAAAGAGACCCAGTACTTC.